This T cell receptor beta chain comes out of a study of T cell repertoires in cytomegalovirus infection. With regard to this clonotype: Its antigen is unknown.

CDR3 length equals 15 residues. V was trimmed by 5 bases and J by 0 bases, leaving 11 bases between them. Germline CDR1 reads SGHTA; CDR2 reads FQGNSA. TCRdb called the reads again in MiXCR, with one record for every CDR3 protein. This repertoire shows approximately 770,000 distinct CDR3 sequences, almost 30% found once; its top ten account for 13%. This sequence originates from a human donor in good health (CMV status not recorded). Some clones in this sample may be carry-over from other donors' samples. The sequenced sample was cultured CD8+ T cells from PBMCs, obtained from culture after CMV antigen stimulation. The chain has TRBV7-2 and TRBJ1-5; maybe TRBD1 (5 bases). The CDR3 is CASSRGPDSNQPQHF. Here the CDR3 DNA reads TGTGCCAGCAGCCGGGGACCCGATAGCAATCAGCCCCAGCATTTT.